The 32 T cell receptor beta chains below come from one sample, sequenced in a study of T cell responses to AZD1222 COVID-19 vaccine. The data were produced by immunoSEQ multiplex PCR, yet TCRdb's version contains in-frame clones alone and is incomplete. The sample shows around 95,000 clones, 85% to 95% of them seen only once. The input for sequencing was peripheral blood, taken on day 0 of AZD1222 vaccination. These receptors all stem from an adult in good health.

The genes are TRBV7-9 and TRBJ2-1; D gene uncertain. V was pared by 5 bases and J by 7 bases, with 18 bases between. The length of the CDR3 is 15 residues. Germline lookup yields CDR1 SEHNR and CDR2 FQNEAQ (reference sequence). The CDR3 region is CASSISRYDQNEQFF. CDR3 sequence (DNA): TGTGCCAGCAGCATTAGCCGGTACGACCAAAATGAGCAGTTCTTC.

The rearrangement joins TRBV28 to TRBJ1-5, with TRBD1 identical over 7 bases. V was pared by 3 bases and J by 6 bases, with 8 bases of the junction left unmatched. The germline CDR1 and CDR2 sequences are MDHEN and SYDVKM. The CDR3 is 15 amino acids. CDR3 bases: TGTGCCAGCAGTTTGGGCAGGGGGGTAGCTCAGCCCCAGCATTTT. It yields the protein CASSLGRGVAQPQHF.

The chain carries TRBV27 and TRBJ1-2; no reliable D call. Trimming shortened V by 3 bases and J by 7 bases, and 3 bases separated the two germline ends. This CDR3 spans 10 amino acids. Germline assignment: CDR1 MNHEY and CDR2 SMNVEV (reference sequence). In DNA form, the CDR3 reads TGTGCCAGCAGTTTTGGTGGCTACACCTTC. Translating it yields CASSFGGYTF.

This clone was seen once. The genes are TRBV20-1 and TRBJ1-3; D gene ambiguous. The V and J ends lost 0 bases and 8 bases respectively, with 5 bases between them. Germline CDR1 reads DFQATT; CDR2 reads SNEGSKA (reference sequence). The length of the CDR3 is 11 residues. CDR3 sequence reads: CSAREGYTIYF. The CDR3 nucleotides read TGCAGTGCTAGAGAGGGTTACACCATATATTTT.

V gene TRBV6-5 combines with J gene TRBJ1-4, with 10 positions matching TRBD1. Germline V CDR1 and CDR2: MNHEY, SVGAGI. The ends lost 5 bases at V and 5 bases at J; junction bases unmatched: 2. The CDR3 loop spans 14 amino acids. The CDR3 DNA reads TGTGCCAGCAGTCTGACAGGGGGCAATGAAAAACTGTTTTTT. This codes for CASSLTGGNEKLFF.

The chain employs TRBV11-2 and TRBJ1-2, with 7 bases fitting TRBD1. The junction had 2 bases not matched to a gene; V was cut back by 0 bases and J by 4 bases. Germline V gene data show CDR1 as SGHAT and CDR2 as FQNNGV. The CDR3 contains 14 residues. This CDR3 reads CASSLDWDSYGYTF. CDR3 in DNA: TGTGCCAGCAGCTTAGATTGGGACAGCTATGGCTACACCTTC. Variable domain in full (rest from reference TRBV11-2 and TRBJ1-2): EAGVAQSPRYKIIEKRQSVAFWCNPISGHATLYWYQQILGQGPKLLIQFQNNGVVDDSQLPKDRFSAERLKGVDSTLKIQPAKLEDSAVYLCASSLDWDSYGYTFGSGTRLTVV.

The chain employs TRBV7-3 and TRBJ1-6; 7 bases fit TRBD1. The CDR3 loop spans 15 amino acids. Germline V gene sequence: CDR1 SGHTA, CDR2 FQGTGA. Trimming removed 5 bases from V and 6 bases from J; junction bases left unmatched: 7. The CDR3 loop reads CASSPGGGFNSPLHF. DNA for the CDR3: TGTGCCAGCAGCCCAGGGGGGGGGTTTAATTCACCCCTCCACTTT.

The CDR3, as DNA: TGTGCCAGCAGCGTGGACGGGGTTATGAACACTGAAGCTTTCTTT. Amino acid sequence: CASSVDGVMNTEAFF. This rearrangement joins TRBV9 to TRBJ1-1; D unresolved. This CDR3 contains 15 residues. Per the germline V gene, CDR1 is SGDLS and CDR2 is YYNGEE. V was clipped by 2 bases and J by 0 bases, with 11 bases between them. Supplemented by reference TRBV9 and TRBJ1-1, the full variable domain reads DSGVTQTPKHLITATGQRVTLRCSPRSGDLSVYWYQQSLDQGLQFLIQYYNGEERAKGNILERFSAQQFPDLHSELNLSSLELGDSALYFCASSVDGVMNTEAFFGQGTRLTVV.

V is TRBV2 and J is TRBJ2-3, with TRBD1 as a possible D gene (5 bases). The CDR3 spans 15 residues. The germline V gene encodes CDR1 SNHLY and CDR2 FYNNEI. V lost 4 bases to trimming and J lost 3 bases, with 14 bases between them. This CDR3 reads CASSAYRSRTDTQYF. CDR3 sequence (DNA): TGTGCCAGCAGTGCTTACAGGTCTAGAACAGATACGCAGTATTTT.

The chain has TRBV10-2 and TRBJ2-7, with TRBD1 matching 8 bases. Germline assignment: CDR1 WSHSY and CDR2 SAAADI. V shed 6 bases and J 2 bases; nucleotides not matched to a gene: 9. CDR3 length: 15 residues. The CDR3 reads CASSTDRDNPYEQYF. DNA for the CDR3: TGCGCCAGCAGCACGGACAGGGACAATCCCTACGAGCAGTACTTC.

This chain uses TRBV2 with TRBJ2-3; 12 bases map to TRBD2. Germline lookup yields CDR1 SNHLY and CDR2 FYNNEI. J lost 6 bases, V lost 7 bases, and 8 bases had no gene match. The CDR3 consists of 15 residues. CDR3 amino acids: CASNILAGGGDTQYF. As DNA, the CDR3 is TGTGCCAGCAACATACTAGCGGGAGGAGGGGATACGCAGTATTTT.

The chain combines TRBV2 with TRBJ2-7; TRBD1 is a possible D gene (5 bases). Trimming removed 3 bases at V and 4 bases at J, with 13 bases between. The CDR3 has 14 residues. Germline V gene lookup returns CDR1 SNHLY and CDR2 FYNNEI. The CDR3 nucleotides read TGTGCCAGCAGTGAGCAGGGAATAGGGTACGAGCAGTACTTC. Encoded protein: CASSEQGIGYEQYF.

V is TRBV11-2 and J is TRBJ2-1; D is undetermined. This CDR3 has 11 amino acids. CDR1 is SGHAT, CDR2 FQNNGV, per germline. The germline V and J ends were trimmed by 2 bases and 13 bases, with 9 bases remaining between them. Here the CDR3 DNA reads TGTGCCAGCAGCTTAACCCTGCCCCAGTTCTTC. Translation gives CASSLTLPQFF.

This chain links TRBV7-9 with TRBJ1-5; D is undetermined. The CDR3 totals 13 residues. The V end was cut by 5 bases, the J end by 4 bases, with 9 bases between. Per germline, CDR1 SEHNR and CDR2 FQNEAQ (reference sequence). Here the CDR3 DNA reads TGTGCCAGCAGCGCACTTGGAAATCAGCCCCAGCATTTT. This codes for CASSALGNQPQHF.

V gene TRBV28 combines with J gene TRBJ2-2; D call uncertain. This CDR3 has 15 residues. The germline V gene has CDR1 MDHEN and CDR2 SYDVKM. Trimming left V 7 bases short and J 2 bases short, with 14 bases between. CDR3 residues: CASTPPTSNTGELFF. The CDR3 nucleotides are TGTGCCAGCACCCCCCCAACCAGTAACACCGGGGAGCTGTTTTTT.

V usage is TRBV7-2 and J usage is TRBJ1-6, with 7 bases matching TRBD1. The germline CDR1 and CDR2 sequences are SGHTA and FQGNSA. J was trimmed by 7 bases and V by 6 bases; bases with no gene match: 9. The CDR3 sequence is 15 residues long. The CDR3 region has the DNA TGTGCCAGCAGATTCGACAGGGTGGGGAATTCACCCCTCCACTTT. This translates into CASRFDRVGNSPLHF.

J is TRBJ1-2 and V is TRBV2; perhaps TRBD1 as D (6 bases). CDR3 size: 15 residues. Germline V gives CDR1 SNHLY, CDR2 FYNNEI. Trimming stripped 5 bases from V and 0 bases from J, with 13 bases between. This CDR3 reads CASSLGQQTNYGYTF. The DNA for the CDR3 is TGTGCCAGCAGTCTCGGACAGCAAACTAACTATGGCTACACCTTC.

CDR3: CASSEDPRGNEQFF. The CDR3 coding sequence is TGCGCCAGCAGTGAAGACCCTAGGGGAAATGAGCAGTTCTTC. This chain links TRBV10-1 with TRBJ2-1; tentative D call: TRBD1 (5 bases). Trimming shortened V by 3 bases and J by 7 bases, and 13 bases separated the two germline ends. The germline V gene encodes CDR1 WNHNN and CDR2 SYGVQD (reference sequence). This CDR3 has 14 residues.

This clone was observed a single time. CDR3 bases: TGTGCCAGCAGTTCCGACCGGGGGACTAGCGGGAGTAATGAGCAGTTCTTC. Encoded protein: CASSSDRGTSGSNEQFF. The genes are TRBV28 and TRBJ2-1; 14 bases line up with TRBD2. The V gene's germline CDR1 is MDHEN and CDR2 SYDVKM. Losses at the gene ends were 4 bases for V and 7 bases for J; bases not matched to a gene: 9. The CDR3 sequence is 17 residues long. The whole variable domain, remainder taken from reference TRBV28 and TRBJ2-1, is DVKVTQSSRYLVKRTGEKVFLECVQDMDHENMFWYRQDPGLGLRLIYFSYDVKMKEKGDIPEGYSVSREKKERFSLILESASTNQTSMYLCASSSDRGTSGSNEQFFGPGTRLTVL.

Here the CDR3 reads CASSARGQGGYEQYF. CDR3 nucleotide sequence: TGTGCCAGCAGTGCGCGGGGACAGGGGGGCTACGAGCAGTACTTC. V usage is TRBV28 and J usage is TRBJ2-7; 11 bases match TRBD1. The trim removed 5 bases at V and 3 bases at J, leaving 6 bases unmatched. Germline values: CDR1 MDHEN, CDR2 SYDVKM. This CDR3 is built from 15 residues.

The CDR3: CASSVASGSSNYGYTF. Written as DNA, the CDR3 is TGTGCCAGCAGCGTAGCTTCGGGGAGTTCCAACTATGGCTACACCTTC. J is TRBJ1-2 and V is TRBV9, with no clear D. The length of the CDR3 is 16 residues. Germline V gives CDR1 SGDLS, CDR2 YYNGEE. V lost 0 bases, J lost 2 bases, and 14 bases lay in between. Full variable domain (missing parts from reference TRBV9 and TRBJ1-2): DSGVTQTPKHLITATGQRVTLRCSPRSGDLSVYWYQQSLDQGLQFLIQYYNGEERAKGNILERFSAQQFPDLHSELNLSSLELGDSALYFCASSVASGSSNYGYTFGSGTRLTVV.

V and J are TRBV10-3 and TRBJ1-2; D gene uncertain. The CDR3 totals 14 residues. Trimming cost V 3 bases and J 4 bases, with 12 bases left between them. In germline, CDR1 is ENHRY, CDR2 SYGVKD. CDR3 nucleotides: TGTGCCATCAGTGAACAGAAAACAGTCTATGGCTACACCTTC. It specifies CAISEQKTVYGYTF.

The chain is built from TRBV21-1 and TRBJ2-7; TRBD2 was called by the table and not checked on the DNA. TRBV21-1 is described as a pseudogene. The CDR3 contains 14 residues. The CDR3 DNA is TGTGCCAGCAGCAAAGAAGGTCCCACTAGCGAGCAGTACTTC. Amino acids: CASSKEGPTSEQYF.

This clone was observed a single time. The chain is built from TRBV18 and TRBJ2-7, with 8 nucleotides matching TRBD1. The CDR3 consists of 13 residues. V trimming: 6 bases; J trimming: 4 bases; junction bases outside the gene matches: 5. Germline V CDR1 and CDR2: KGHSH, LQKENI. The CDR3 DNA reads TGTGCCAGCTCGGACAGGGTCTCGTACGAGCAGTACTTC. The encoded protein is CASSDRVSYEQYF.

This chain links TRBV28 with TRBJ2-1; TRBD1 matches at 11 bases. This CDR3 is 15 amino acids long. The J segment lost 12 bases and the V segment lost 7 bases, leaving 14 bases of the junction unmatched. The germline gives CDR1 MDHEN, CDR2 SYDVKM. Written as DNA, the CDR3 is TGTGCCAGCAACCCCTCCGGGACAGGGGGGATGAGGCAGTTCTTC. Its translation: CASNPSGTGGMRQFF.

This chain uses TRBV7-3 with TRBJ2-1; the match to TRBD1 covers 7 bases. In germline, CDR1 is SGHTA, CDR2 FQGTGA. The J segment lost 4 bases and the V segment lost 5 bases, leaving 2 bases of the junction unmatched. CDR3 length: 13 amino acids. The chain's CDR3 is CASSLGQYNEQFF. DNA for the CDR3: TGTGCCAGCAGCCTGGGACAGTACAATGAGCAGTTCTTC.

DNA of the CDR3: TGTGCCAGCAGCCCAAGTGGGCGCTCTGGAAACACCATATATTTT. This translates into CASSPSGRSGNTIYF. The chain has TRBV3-1 (or the pseudogene TRBV3-2) and TRBJ1-3, with D hard to call. Germline V CDR1 and CDR2: LGHDT, YNNKEL (reference sequence). CDR3 size: 15 residues. V lost 4 bases to trimming and J lost 0 bases, with 10 bases between them.

The V gene is TRBV9, the J gene TRBJ2-7; TRBD2 might be the D (6 bases). V lost 0 bases and J 11 bases, leaving 15 bases between the germline ends. Per the germline V gene, CDR1 is SGDLS and CDR2 is YYNGEE. There are 13 residues in the CDR3. In DNA form, the CDR3 reads TGTGCCAGCAGCGTAGGACTGGGGCGGAGGGAGTACTTC. Translating it yields CASSVGLGRREYF.

The chain couples TRBV10-3 to TRBJ1-1, with TRBD1 identical over 9 bases. This CDR3 has 14 residues. CDR1 is ENHRY, CDR2 SYGVKD, per germline. The junction had 8 bases not matched to a gene; V was cut back by 6 bases and J by 6 bases. CDR3 amino acids: CAISDRGEESEAFF. The CDR3 DNA is TGTGCCATCAGCGACAGGGGGGAAGAGTCTGAAGCTTTCTTT.

The genes are TRBV6-5 and TRBJ1-2; 7 positions agree with TRBD1. After removal of 0 bases from V and 3 bases from J, the junction contained 4 bases not matched to a gene. Germline lookup yields CDR1 MNHEY and CDR2 SVGAGI. The CDR3 is 15 amino acids. CDR3 region: CASSYSGQGDYGYTF. CDR3 bases: TGTGCCAGCAGTTACTCGGGGCAGGGGGACTATGGCTACACCTTC.

This chain connects TRBV28 to TRBJ2-3, with a weak D call TRBD1 (6 bases). Trimming took off 2 bases at V and 4 bases at J, with 10 bases between the two ends. The CDR3 is 14 amino acids. Looked up from germline, CDR1 is MDHEN and CDR2 is SYDVKM. The chain's CDR3 is CASSLTGSPDTQYF. The CDR3 DNA is TGTGCCAGCAGTTTAACAGGGAGCCCAGATACGCAGTATTTT.

The sample holds one count of this clone. The V gene is TRBV6-5, the J gene TRBJ2-3, with TRBD2 matching over 10 bases. Germline V gene lookup returns CDR1 MNHEY and CDR2 SVGAGI. The CDR3 runs to 14 residues. The J segment lost 5 bases and the V segment lost 6 bases, leaving 5 bases of the junction unmatched. This CDR3 is CASSTSGIEDTQYF. CDR3 coding DNA: TGTGCCAGCAGCACTAGCGGGATCGAAGATACGCAGTATTTT.